This TCR beta chain was identified in a study of control samples from healthy donors and cancer patients. Profiled with immunoSEQ multiplex PCR; TCRdb holds only in-frame clones, not every one. The data hold about 78,000 clones, with approximately 88% observed a single time. Trimming took off 5 bases at V and 8 bases at J, with 18 bases between the two ends. Germline V gives CDR1 MDHEN, CDR2 SYDVKM. CDR3 length: 14 amino acids. Sequenced input: blood. The sequence derives from a woman aged 60-75 years in good health. The chain couples TRBV28 to TRBJ1-2; the D gene is possibly TRBD1 (5 bases). CDR3 nucleotides: TGTGCCAGCAGTGCACCAGGGTACCCTAAGGGCTACACCTTC. It translates to CASSAPGYPKGYTF.